One and the same sample provided the 2 T cell receptor beta chains below, sequenced in a study of lymphopenia after photon versus proton radiotherapy. Measured with immunoSEQ multiplex PCR; TCRdb has only the in-frame clones, and not every one. This table has under 20,000 clones, roughly 90% appearing once. The starting material was peripheral blood, obtained from a patient treated with photon-based radiotherapy. These receptors originate from a woman in her thirties or forties with cholangiocarcinoma.

The V gene is TRBV4-3, the J gene TRBJ2-1; D is undetermined. Germline V gives CDR1 LGHNA, CDR2 YSLEER. The V end was cut by 0 bases, the J end by 3 bases, with 9 bases between. The length of the CDR3 is 15 residues. CDR3 residues: CASSQDWPNYNEQFF. The CDR3 DNA sequence: TGCGCCAGCAGCCAAGATTGGCCCAACTACAATGAGCAGTTCTTC.

This clone appeared a few times. CDR3 coding DNA: TGCGCCAGCAGCGCTACAGGGGGCGATGGCTACACCTTC. The encoded protein is CASSATGGDGYTF. V usage is TRBV5-1 and J usage is TRBJ1-2; 9 nucleotides line up with TRBD1. Trimming at V came to 4 bases and at J to 6 bases, leaving 4 bases not matched to a gene. Germline values: CDR1 SGHRS, CDR2 YFSETQ. CDR3 length equals 13 residues.